The sample holds many counts of the clone carrying this T cell receptor (beta chain). These data belong to a study of neurological immune-mediated disorders. With 10-nucleotide random UMIs included, cDNA was synthesized by 5'RACE. TCRdb reanalysed the 5' RACE reads using MiXCR and keeps one entry per CDR3 protein. The sample lists tens of thousands of distinct CDR3 sequences, roughly 3.1% occurring once. Time point specified: longitudinal time-point 1 (baseline). CDR1 MDHEN and CDR2 SYDVKM come from the germline V gene. J lost 3 bases, V lost 4 bases, and 6 bases had no gene match. CDR3 length: 15 amino acids.

The source of this sequence is a woman aged 60-75 years with multiple sclerosis. This chain links TRBV28 with TRBJ2-7, with TRBD1 matching 10 bases. The specimen sequenced was PBMCs. CDR3 DNA sequence: TGTGCCAGCAGTTCTGGGGGGACAGGGGTCTACGAGCAGTACTTC. Translating gives CASSSGGTGVYEQYF.